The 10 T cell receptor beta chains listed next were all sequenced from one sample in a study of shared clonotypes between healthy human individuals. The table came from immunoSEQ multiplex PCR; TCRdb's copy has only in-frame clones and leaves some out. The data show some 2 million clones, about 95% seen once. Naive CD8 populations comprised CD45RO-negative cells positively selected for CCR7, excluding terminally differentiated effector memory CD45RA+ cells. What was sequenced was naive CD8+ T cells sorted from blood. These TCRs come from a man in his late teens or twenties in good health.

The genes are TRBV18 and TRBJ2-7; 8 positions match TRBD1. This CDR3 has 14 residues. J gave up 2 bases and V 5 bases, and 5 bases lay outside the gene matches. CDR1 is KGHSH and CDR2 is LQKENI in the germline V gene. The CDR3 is CASSIGQGTYEQYF. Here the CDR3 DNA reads TGTGCCAGCTCAATCGGACAGGGCACCTACGAGCAGTACTTC.

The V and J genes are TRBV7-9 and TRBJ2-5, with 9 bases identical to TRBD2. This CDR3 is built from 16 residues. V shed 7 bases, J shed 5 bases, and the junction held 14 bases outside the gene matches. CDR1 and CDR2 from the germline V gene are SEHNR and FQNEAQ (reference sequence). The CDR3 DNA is TGTGCCAGCAACTCCGGGGTGGGACTAGCTTTGGAGACCCAGTACTTC. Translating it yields CASNSGVGLALETQYF.

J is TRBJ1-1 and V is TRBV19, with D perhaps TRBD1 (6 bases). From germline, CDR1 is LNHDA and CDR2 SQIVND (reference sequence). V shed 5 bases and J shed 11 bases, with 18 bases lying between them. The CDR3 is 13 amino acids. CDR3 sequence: CASSPLRGQEAFF. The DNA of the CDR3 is TGTGCCAGTAGTCCCCTGCGGGGGCAGGAGGCTTTCTTT.

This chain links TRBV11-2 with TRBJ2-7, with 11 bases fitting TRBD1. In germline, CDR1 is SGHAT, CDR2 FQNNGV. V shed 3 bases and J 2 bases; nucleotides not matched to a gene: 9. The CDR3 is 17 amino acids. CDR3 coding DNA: TGTGCCAGCAGCTTCATACCGGGACAGGGGGATCCCTACGAGCAGTACTTC. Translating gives CASSFIPGQGDPYEQYF. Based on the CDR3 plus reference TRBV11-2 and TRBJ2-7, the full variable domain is EAGVAQSPRYKIIEKRQSVAFWCNPISGHATLYWYQQILGQGPKLLIQFQNNGVVDDSQLPKDRFSAERLKGVDSTLKIQPAKLEDSAVYLCASSFIPGQGDPYEQYFGPGTRLTVT.

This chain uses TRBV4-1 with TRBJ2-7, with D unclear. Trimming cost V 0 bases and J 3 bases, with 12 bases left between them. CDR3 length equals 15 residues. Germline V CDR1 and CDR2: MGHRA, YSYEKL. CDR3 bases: TGCGCCAGCAGCCAAGAGTTGGCAGACAACTACGAGCAGTACTTC. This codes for CASSQELADNYEQYF.

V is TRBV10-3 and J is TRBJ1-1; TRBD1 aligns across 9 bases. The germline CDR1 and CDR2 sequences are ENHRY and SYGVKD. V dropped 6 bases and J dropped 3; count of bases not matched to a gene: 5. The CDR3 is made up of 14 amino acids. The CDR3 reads CAISERQGDTEAFF. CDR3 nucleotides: TGTGCCATCAGCGAAAGACAGGGGGACACTGAAGCTTTCTTT.

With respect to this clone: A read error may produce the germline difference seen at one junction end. CDR3 nucleotides: TGCAGCGTAGAAGCGGGAGGGAGTGAGCAGTTCTTC. Protein sequence: CSVEAGGSEQFF. The chain joins TRBV29-1 to TRBJ2-1; TRBD2 matches 10 bases. CDR1 SQVTM and CDR2 ANQGSEA come from the germline V gene. This CDR3 is 12 amino acids long.

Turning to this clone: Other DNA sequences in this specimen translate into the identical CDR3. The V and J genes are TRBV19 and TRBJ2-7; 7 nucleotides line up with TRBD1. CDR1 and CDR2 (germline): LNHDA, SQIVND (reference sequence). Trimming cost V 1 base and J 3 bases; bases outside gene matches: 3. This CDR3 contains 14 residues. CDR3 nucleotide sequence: TGTGCCAGTAGTATAGGACCAGGGGGCTACGAGCAGTACTTC. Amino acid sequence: CASSIGPGGYEQYF.

CDR3 DNA sequence: TGTGCCAGCAGCTATGGACAGGGTGAAGGCTACACCTTC. Translated: CASSYGQGEGYTF. The rearrangement joins TRBV27 to TRBJ1-2; 8 bases are a match to TRBD1. The CDR3 loop spans 13 amino acids. The germline V gene has CDR1 MNHEY and CDR2 SMNVEV (reference sequence). With V trimmed by 6 bases and J by 8 bases, 8 bases remained unmatched.

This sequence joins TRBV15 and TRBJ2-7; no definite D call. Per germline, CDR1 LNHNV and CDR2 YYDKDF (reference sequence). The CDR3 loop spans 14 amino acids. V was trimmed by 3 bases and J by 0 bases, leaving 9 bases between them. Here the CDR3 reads CATSRTENSYEQYF. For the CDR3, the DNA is TGTGCCACCAGCAGGACTGAGAACTCCTACGAGCAGTACTTC. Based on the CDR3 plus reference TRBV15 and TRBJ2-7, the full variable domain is DAMVIQNPRYQVTQFGKPVTLSCSQTLNHNVMYWYQQKSSQAPKLLFHYYDKDFNNEADTPDNFQSRRPNTSFCFLDIRSPGLGDTAMYLCATSRTENSYEQYFGPGTRLTVT.